This T cell receptor (beta chain) came from a study of neurological immune-mediated disorders. About the research overall: Secondary progressive cases numbered 3 among the approximately 34 multiple sclerosis patients, while the other 31 were relapsing-remitting.

This clonotype was found many times. V lost 6 bases and J lost 7; bases outside the gene matches: 6. The CDR3 has 15 amino acids. In TCRdb, the 5' RACE reads were re-called with MiXCR into one record per CDR3 protein. The repertoire holds more than 35,000 distinct CDR3 sequences, with approximately 3% as singletons. The sample consisted of PBMCs. This receptor was obtained from a woman aged 45-65 years with multiple sclerosis. This chain joins TRBV12-3 or TRBV12-4 and TRBJ2-1, with 13 positions matching TRBD2. In DNA form, the CDR3 reads TGTGCCAGCAGATCCGGGACTAGCGGGACTAATGAGCAGTTCTTC. Its translation is CASRSGTSGTNEQFF.